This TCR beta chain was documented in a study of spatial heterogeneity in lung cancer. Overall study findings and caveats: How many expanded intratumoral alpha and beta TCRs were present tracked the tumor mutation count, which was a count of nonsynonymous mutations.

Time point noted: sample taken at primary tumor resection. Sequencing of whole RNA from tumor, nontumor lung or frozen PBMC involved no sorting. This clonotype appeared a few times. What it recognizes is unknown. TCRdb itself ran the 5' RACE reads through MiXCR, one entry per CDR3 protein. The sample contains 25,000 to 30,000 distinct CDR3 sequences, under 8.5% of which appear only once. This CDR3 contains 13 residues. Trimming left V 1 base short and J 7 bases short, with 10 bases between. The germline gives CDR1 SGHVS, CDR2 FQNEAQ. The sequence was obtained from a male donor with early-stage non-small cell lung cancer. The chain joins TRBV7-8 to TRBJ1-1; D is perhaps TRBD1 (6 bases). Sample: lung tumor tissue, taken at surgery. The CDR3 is CASSLDRAGEAFF. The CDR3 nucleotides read TGTGCCAGCAGCTTAGACAGGGCCGGTGAAGCTTTCTTT.